The source of this T cell receptor beta chain is a study of blood T cell repertoires in COVID-19. Study-wide context: Nucleic acid was either cDNA or gDNA, and it came from T cells, B-cell-depleted T cells, or PBMCs.

Method: immunoSEQ multiplex PCR; TCRdb's copy keeps in-frame clones and lacks some. The sample lists some 280,000 clones, just over 85% occurring once. Germline CDR1 reads MDHEN; CDR2 reads SYDVKM. This CDR3 comprises 17 residues. With V trimmed by 9 bases and J by 3 bases, 11 bases remained unmatched. The sequenced material came from peripheral blood. The V gene is TRBV28, the J gene TRBJ2-2, with 12 bases matching TRBD1. The origin of this receptor is a young woman with active or convalescent COVID-19. CDR3: CASAPGTGGFDTGELFF. The CDR3 DNA follows: TGTGCCAGTGCCCCCGGGACAGGGGGCTTTGACACCGGGGAGCTGTTTTTT.